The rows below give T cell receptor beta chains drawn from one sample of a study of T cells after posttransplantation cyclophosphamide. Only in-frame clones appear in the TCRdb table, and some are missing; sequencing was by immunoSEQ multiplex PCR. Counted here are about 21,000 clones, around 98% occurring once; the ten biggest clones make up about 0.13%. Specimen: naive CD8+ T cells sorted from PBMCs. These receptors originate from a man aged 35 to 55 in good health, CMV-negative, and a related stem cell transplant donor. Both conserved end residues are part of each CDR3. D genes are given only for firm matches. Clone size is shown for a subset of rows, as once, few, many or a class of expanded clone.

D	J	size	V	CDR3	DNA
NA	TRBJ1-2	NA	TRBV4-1	CASSQITSADGYTF	TGCGCCAGCAGCCAAATTACCTCGGCGGATGGCTACACCTTC
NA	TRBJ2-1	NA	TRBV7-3	CASSLGAGSFEQFF	TGTGCCAGCAGCTTAGGGGCAGGTTCTTTCGAGCAGTTCTTC
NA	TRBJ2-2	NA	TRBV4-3	CASSQVVRAGGELFF	TGCGCCAGCAGCCAAGTCGTCAGGGCCGGCGGGGAGCTGTTTTTT
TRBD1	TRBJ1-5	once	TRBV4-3	CASSQGYRDRGSQPQHF	TGCGCCAGCAGCCAAGGTTATAGGGACAGGGGATCTCAGCCCCAGCATTTT
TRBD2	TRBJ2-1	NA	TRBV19	CASSMSSGLYNEQFF	TGTGCCAGTAGTATGTCTAGCGGGCTTTACAATGAGCAGTTCTTC
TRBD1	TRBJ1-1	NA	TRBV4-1	CASSQVTGAEAFF	TGCGCCAGCAGCCAAGTAACAGGGGCTGAAGCTTTCTTT
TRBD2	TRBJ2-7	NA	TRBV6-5	CASTKEERGDYEQYF	TGTGCCAGCACCAAGGAGGAGCGGGGGGACTACGAGCAGTACTTC
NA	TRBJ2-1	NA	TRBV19	CASSIGRGDEQFF	TGTGCCAGTAGTATAGGGAGGGGTGATGAGCAGTTCTTC
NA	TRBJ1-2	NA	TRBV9	CASSGSVRGRNGYTF	TGTGCCAGCAGCGGTTCCGTGAGAGGTCGGAATGGCTACACCTTC
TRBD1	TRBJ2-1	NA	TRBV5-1	CASSLADREIFDEQFF	TGCGCCAGCAGCTTGGCCGACAGGGAGATTTTCGATGAGCAGTTCTTC
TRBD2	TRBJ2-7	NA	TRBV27	CASSPGTSGGMQYF	TGTGCCAGCAGTCCCGGGACTAGCGGGGGAATGCAGTACTTC
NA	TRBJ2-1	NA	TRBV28	CASSGSSYNEQFF	TGTGCCAGCAGCGGGAGCTCCTACAATGAGCAGTTCTTC
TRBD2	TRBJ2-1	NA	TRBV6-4	CASSGLAGDNEQFF	TGTGCCAGCAGTGGGCTAGCGGGAGATAATGAGCAGTTCTTC
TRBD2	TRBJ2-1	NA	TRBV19	CASSLRTSGKYNEQFF	TGTGCCAGTAGTCTCCGGACTAGCGGGAAATACAATGAGCAGTTCTTC
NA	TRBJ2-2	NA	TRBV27	CASSLGLHTGELFF	TGTGCCAGCAGTTTAGGTCTACACACCGGGGAGCTGTTTTTT
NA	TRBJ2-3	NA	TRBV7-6	CASSLAAGQDTQYF	TGTGCCAGCAGCTTAGCGGCAGGGCAAGATACGCAGTATTTT
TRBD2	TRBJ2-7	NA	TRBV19	CASSSLAGNSYEQYF	TGTGCCAGTAGTTCGCTAGCGGGCAACTCTTACGAGCAGTACTTC
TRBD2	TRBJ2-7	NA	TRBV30	CAWSPSGSRVDF	TGTGCCTGGAGTCCTAGCGGGAGTAGGGTGGACTTC
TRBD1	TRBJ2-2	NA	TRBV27	CASSLYDRGQLFF	TGTGCCAGCAGTTTATACGACAGGGGGCAACTGTTTTTT
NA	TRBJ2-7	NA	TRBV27	CASSSRNDRFYYEQYF	TGTGCCAGCAGTTCCCGAAATGACAGGTTTTACTACGAGCAGTACTTC
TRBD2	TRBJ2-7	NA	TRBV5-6	CASSGLFGTSGTSSYEQYF	TGTGCCAGCAGCGGATTATTCGGGACTAGCGGGACGAGCTCCTACGAGCAGTACTTC
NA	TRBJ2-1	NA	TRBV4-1	CASSQDLSNEQFF	TGCGCCAGCAGCCAAGATCTGAGCAATGAGCAGTTCTTC
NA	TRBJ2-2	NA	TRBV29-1	CSVEREVAGELFF	TGCAGCGTTGAACGTGAGGTCGCCGGGGAGCTGTTTTTT
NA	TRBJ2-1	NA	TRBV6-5	CASSYGLSSYNEQFF	TGTGCCAGCAGTTACGGACTCAGCTCCTACAATGAGCAGTTCTTC
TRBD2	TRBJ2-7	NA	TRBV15	CATSRRLAGAYEQYF	TGTGCCACCAGCCGCCGACTAGCGGGAGCCTACGAGCAGTACTTC
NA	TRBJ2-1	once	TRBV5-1	CASSLGLSVNNEQFF	TGCGCCAGCAGCTTAGGGCTTAGCGTCAACAATGAGCAGTTCTTC
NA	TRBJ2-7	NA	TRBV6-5	CASTPGTPRDEQYF	TGTGCCAGCACCCCCGGGACACCCCGGGACGAGCAGTACTTC
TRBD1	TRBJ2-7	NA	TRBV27	CASSFRRTGRGYEQYF	TGTGCCAGCAGTTTTCGAAGGACAGGGAGAGGTTACGAGCAGTACTTC
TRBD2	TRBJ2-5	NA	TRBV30	CAWSVREREVGETQYF	TGTGCCTGGAGTGTACGGGAACGGGAGGTGGGAGAGACCCAGTACTTC
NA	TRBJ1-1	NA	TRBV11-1	CASGARNTEAFF	TGTGCCAGCGGTGCGAGGAACACTGAAGCTTTCTTT
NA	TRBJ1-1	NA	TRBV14	CASSQDLEQINTEAFF	TGTGCCAGCAGCCAAGACCTAGAGCAGATAAACACTGAAGCTTTCTTT
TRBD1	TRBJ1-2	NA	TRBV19	CASSIGTADGYTF	TGTGCCAGTAGTATCGGGACAGCTGATGGCTACACCTTC
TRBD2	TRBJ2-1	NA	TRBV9	CASSASGGHNEQFF	TGTGCCAGCAGCGCTAGCGGGGGCCACAATGAGCAGTTCTTC
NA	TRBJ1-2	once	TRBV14	CASSQDWGGDGYTF	TGTGCCAGCAGCCAAGACTGGGGGGGCGATGGCTACACCTTC
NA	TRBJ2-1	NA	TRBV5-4	CASSGRSYNEQFF	TGTGCCAGCAGCGGTCGGAGTTACAATGAGCAGTTCTTC
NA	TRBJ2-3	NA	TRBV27	CASSLTDSVDTQYF	TGTGCCAGCAGTTTGACTGACAGCGTAGATACGCAGTATTTT
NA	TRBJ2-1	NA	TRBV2	CASSEIVEQFF	TGTGCCAGCAGCGAAATAGTTGAGCAGTTCTTC